What follows describes a single T cell receptor (beta chain). This sample is drawn from a study of OX40 agonist ivuxolimab in advanced cancers. Per germline, CDR1 MGHRA and CDR2 YSYEKL. Trimming cost V 4 bases and J 3 bases, with 13 bases left between them. The CDR3 loop spans 14 amino acids. Clones were read by immunoSEQ multiplex PCR, and TCRdb kept only the in-frame ones, dropping some. The table lists some 150,000 clones, under 95% of them singletons. Sample: CD4+ or CD8+ T cells sorted from blood, taken in a trial of the OX40 agonist ivuxolimab. This chain links TRBV4-1 with TRBJ2-7, with a tentative D call TRBD1 (5 bases). The sequence was obtained from an adult with an advanced solid tumor such as melanoma, head and neck, liver or kidney cancer. CDR3 protein: CASSRGQGIYEQYF. For the CDR3, the DNA is TGCGCCAGCAGCCGCGGTCAGGGTATCTACGAGCAGTACTTC.